This is a list of T cell receptor beta chains from one sample in a study of blood T cell repertoires in COVID-19. The repertoire was sequenced with immunoSEQ multiplex PCR; TCRdb's copy has only in-frame clones and lacks some. The sample holds approximately 220,000 clones; around four fifths are singletons and the top ten take 5.1%. Input material: peripheral blood. These receptors all come from a woman aged 55-70 years who had recovered from COVID-19. Both conserved end residues are part of each CDR3. The D gene is left open where the match is weak. Clone size, where shown, is once, few, many, or a class for clones that have expanded.

>14|TRBJ2-3|TRBV11-2|-|-
TGTGCCAGCAAGGTCAGGGGAAGCACAGATACGCAGTATTTT
CASKVRGSTDTQYF
>13|TRBJ1-3|TRBV29-1|-|-
TGCAGCGTCGCGGGTCCTCTGGAGAACACCATATATTTT
CSVAGPLENTIYF
>16|TRBJ1-6|TRBV9|-|-
TGTGCCAGCTCCCCACAGGCCAACTCCTATAATTCACCCCTCCACTTT
CASSPQANSYNSPLHF
>17|TRBJ2-2|TRBV5-1|TRBD1|-
TGCGCCAGCAGCTTGGCCCCCGGGACAGGGCGAGCCGGGGAGCTGTTTTTT
CASSLAPGTGRAGELFF
>15|TRBJ1-2|TRBV14|-|-
TGTGCCAGCAGCCAATTGGGCCTGAATAACTATGGCTACACCTTC
CASSQLGLNNYGYTF
>14|TRBJ2-7|TRBV20-1|TRBD1|once
TGCAGTGCTCGTGACAGGGGAAGCTCCTACGAGCAGTACTTC
CSARDRGSSYEQYF
>14|TRBJ1-5|TRBV3-1/TRBV3-2|-|few
TGTGCCAGCAGCCCATCAGGGGGCAATCAGCCCCAGCATTTT
CASSPSGGNQPQHF
>13|TRBJ1-5|TRBV19|TRBD1|-
TGTGCCAGTAGGACAGGGGGCGTTCAGCCCCAGCATTTT
CASRTGGVQPQHF
>16|TRBJ2-1|TRBV5-4|-|-
TGTGCCAGCAGCACAACAGGGACACCCCCCTACAATGAGCAGTTCTTC
CASSTTGTPPYNEQFF
>14|TRBJ2-3|TRBV19|-|-
TGTGCCAGTAGTTCTAACAGGGAGCCAGATACGCAGTATTTT
CASSSNREPDTQYF
>14|TRBJ2-3|TRBV5-1|-|-
TGCGCCAGCAGGGGGACACCTGGCGCAGATACGCAGTATTTT
CASRGTPGADTQYF
>16|TRBJ2-2|TRBV6-2/TRBV6-3|-|-
TGTGCCAGCAGTCTCCGGGGGGCCTTGGGCCCCGGGGAGCTGTTTTTT
CASSLRGALGPGELFF
>18|TRBJ1-1|TRBV5-6|-|-
TGTGCCAGCAGCTTGGTTGGGAGCCTACCAGACCCGAACACTGAAGCTTTCTTT
CASSLVGSLPDPNTEAFF
>15|TRBJ2-7|TRBV7-9|-|-
TGTGCCAGCAGCGGGGAAACAGGGTTGGTCGGCGAGCAGTACTTC
CASSGETGLVGEQYF
>14|TRBJ2-7|TRBV27|TRBD1|-
TGTGCCAGCAGAACCGACAGGGGAGTCGACGAGCAGTACTTC
CASRTDRGVDEQYF
>15|TRBJ1-6|TRBV5-6|-|-
TGTGCCAGCAGCTTGTATCAGTCCGGAGGATCACCCCTCCACTTT
CASSLYQSGGSPLHF
>17|TRBJ2-3|TRBV6-2/TRBV6-3|-|-
TGTGCCAGCAGTCCCTATTGGACAGCTACTAGCACAGATACGCAGTATTTT
CASSPYWTATSTDTQYF
>14|TRBJ1-3|TRBV4-3|-|-
TGCGCCAGCAGCCAGACATTAACTGGAAACACCATATATTTT
CASSQTLTGNTIYF
>16|TRBJ2-1|TRBV4-3|TRBD2|-
TGCGCCAGCAGCCAAGGGGGAACTAGCGGGGGGCTTGAGCAGTTCTTC
CASSQGGTSGGLEQFF
>14|TRBJ1-2|TRBV5-4|TRBD1|-
TGTGCCAGCAGCCCGGGGACAGGGGCCTATGGCTACACCTTC
CASSPGTGAYGYTF
>14|TRBJ1-1|TRBV7-8|-|-
TGTGCCAGCAGCTTAGAGGGGCTGAACACTGAAGCTTTCTTT
CASSLEGLNTEAFF
>12|TRBJ2-7|TRBV12-3/TRBV12-4|-|-
TGTGCCAGCAGTTTAGGCGCCTACGAGCAGTACTTC
CASSLGAYEQYF
>15|TRBJ2-2|TRBV6-5|-|-
TGTGCCAGCACCCACAGGGCCCTCGGGACCGGGGAGCTGTTTTTT
CASTHRALGTGELFF
>14|TRBJ2-5|TRBV19|-|-
TGTGCCAGTAGTATAGAGGGCAGACAAGAGACCCAGTACTTC
CASSIEGRQETQYF
>15|TRBJ2-3|TRBV5-4|-|-
TGTGCCAGCAGCCCCGGGGGGACAGGTAGAGATACGCAGTATTTT
CASSPGGTGRDTQYF
>14|TRBJ2-3|TRBV19|-|-
TGTGCCAGTAGTATCAGGGCTAGCACAGATACGCAGTATTTT
CASSIRASTDTQYF
>15|TRBJ2-2|TRBV6-4|-|few
TGTGCCAGCAGTGAATCTAGCCAGAACACCGGGGAGCTGTTTTTT
CASSESSQNTGELFF
>15|TRBJ2-1|TRBV6-5|TRBD2|-
TGTGCCACCGAATCTAGCGGGGGGGGATACAATGAGCAGTTCTTC
CATESSGGGYNEQFF
>13|TRBJ1-3|TRBV7-2|TRBD1|-
TGTGCCAGCAGCTATACAGGGGGGGGCACCATATATTTT
CASSYTGGGTIYF
>12|TRBJ1-2|TRBV5-1|-|-
TGCGCCAGCAGCTCCCCGGACTATGGCTACACCTTC
CASSSPDYGYTF
>14|TRBJ1-2|TRBV6-2/TRBV6-3|TRBD1|once
TGTGCCAGCAGTTACTCTTCAGGGGGCGGAGGCTACACCTTC
CASSYSSGGGGYTF
>12|TRBJ1-4|TRBV14|-|-
TGTGCCAGCGGTACAGGTGGAGAAAAACTGTTTTTT
CASGTGGEKLFF
>16|TRBJ1-2|TRBV4-3|-|-
TGCGCCAGCAGCCAAGATCTGGCGGATTCTATCTATGGCTACACCTTC
CASSQDLADSIYGYTF
>15|TRBJ1-1|TRBV9|TRBD1|few
TGTGCCAGCAGCGTATACGGGACAGCAAAAGATGAAGCTTTCTTT
CASSVYGTAKDEAFF
>15|TRBJ1-1|TRBV7-9|-|-
TGTGCCAGCACCTTAAAAGGGACTTTCACGGCTGAAGCTTTCTTT
CASTLKGTFTAEAFF
>14|TRBJ1-2|TRBV30|TRBD1|-
TGTGCCTGGAGTCCGGGACAGGGACCCTATGGCTACACCTTC
CAWSPGQGPYGYTF
>14|TRBJ1-1|TRBV25-1|TRBD1|-
TGTGCCAGCAGTGGGATCGACAGGGCCACTGAAGCTTTCTTT
CASSGIDRATEAFF
>14|TRBJ1-2|TRBV27|-|-
TGTGCCAGCAGTTTATCTAACACGAACTATGGCTACACCTTT
CASSLSNTNYGYTF
>14|TRBJ1-1|TRBV3-1/TRBV3-2|-|-
TGTGCCAGCAGCCATAGTCAGGGACACGCTGAAGCTTTCTTT
CASSHSQGHAEAFF
>13|TRBJ2-1|TRBV20-1|TRBD2|-
TGCAGTGCTAGTAGCGGGTCAGTCTATGAGCAGTTCTTC
CSASSGSVYEQFF
>16|TRBJ1-2|TRBV9|-|-
TGTGCCAGCAGCGTAGCTTCTGCAGGGAACCACTATGGCTACACCTTC
CASSVASAGNHYGYTF
>15|TRBJ2-7|TRBV2|-|-
TGTGCCAGCAGTGAATTACTATTTGGCACCTACGAGCAGTACTTC
CASSELLFGTYEQYF
>13|TRBJ1-6|TRBV5-1|-|-
TGCGCCAGCAGCTTGTCGCGGGATTCACCCCTCCACTTT
CASSLSRDSPLHF
>15|TRBJ2-7|TRBV13|-|-
TGTGCCAGCAGCTCACAGTCGGGAAACTCCTACGAGCAGTACTTC
CASSSQSGNSYEQYF
>15|TRBJ2-3|TRBV10-3|-|-
TGTGCCATCAGTGATTCTAGCGTCGTTTTAGATACGCAGTATTTT
CAISDSSVVLDTQYF
>17|TRBJ2-7|TRBV27|TRBD1|-
TGTGCCAGCAGTCCACTACGAGGACAGGCCACATCCTACGAGCAGTACTTC
CASSPLRGQATSYEQYF
>15|TRBJ1-2|TRBV2|TRBD1|-
TGTGCCAGCAGAAAAGGGATGGACAGGTCTCAAGGCTACACCTTC
CASRKGMDRSQGYTF
>13|TRBJ2-1|TRBV6-5|-|once
TGTGCCAGCAGCCTAGACTTATACAATGAGCAGTTCTTC
CASSLDLYNEQFF
>14|TRBJ1-2|TRBV5-1|TRBD1|-
TGCGCCAGCGCGAATGAACAGGGGAGCTATGGCTACACCTTC
CASANEQGSYGYTF
>13|TRBJ1-2|TRBV6-5|-|-
TGTGCCAGCAGCCGGGGGGCTTTAGATGGCTACACCTTC
CASSRGALDGYTF
>15|TRBJ2-1|TRBV4-1|-|once
TGCGCCAGCAGCCAGTTGGGACAACGTCAGCATGAGCAGTTCTTC
CASSQLGQRQHEQFF
>15|TRBJ1-1|TRBV14|-|-
TGTGCCAGCAGCCAAGAGGGGGCACTCAACACTGAAGCTTTCTTT
CASSQEGALNTEAFF